This entry features one TCR beta chain sequence. Primed by a sample-barcoded 5' primer and a J-beta primer mix, a second PCR proceeded for about 6 to 12 cycles. One entry per CDR3 protein results from TCRdb running MiXCR on the 5' RACE reads. Of almost 800,000 distinct CDR3 sequences listed, roughly 60% are singletons. The data were taken from a study of blood T cells in healthy people across ages. The length of the CDR3 is 15 residues. Germline loops: CDR1 SGHTA, CDR2 FQGNSA. V lost 2 bases to trimming and J lost 2 bases; unmatched junction nucleotides: 5. This clonotype was obtained from a man aged 25-40 years in good health. Sequencing input: blood. The J gene is TRBJ1-1, the V gene TRBV7-2, with 7 nucleotides matching TRBD1. The CDR3 is CASSLRGRRNTEAFF. CDR3 coding DNA: TGTGCCAGCAGCTTAAGGGGGCGGAGAAACACTGAAGCTTTCTTT.